The 23 T cell receptor beta chains reported below all come from one sample, sequenced in a study of shared clonotypes between healthy human individuals. The repertoire was sequenced with immunoSEQ multiplex PCR; TCRdb's copy has only in-frame clones and lacks some. Of millions of clones listed, around 94% were seen once; the top ten hold more than 0.12%. The sequenced material came from naive CD4+ T cells sorted from blood. Subset in this sample: CD45RA+ positively selected. Source of these receptors: a man younger than 30 in good health.

The chain employs TRBV7-8 and TRBJ2-1, with 9 bases lining up with TRBD2. The CDR3 spans 16 residues. After removal of 5 bases from V and 3 bases from J, the junction contained 8 bases not matched to a gene. Germline CDR1 is SGHVS and CDR2 is FQNEAQ. CDR3: CASSPRLAELYNEQFF. CDR3 DNA: TGTGCCAGCAGCCCCAGACTAGCGGAGCTCTACAATGAGCAGTTCTTC. The complete variable domain, with remaining parts taken from reference TRBV7-8 and TRBJ2-1, reads GAGVSQSPRYKVAKRGQDVALRCDPISGHVSLFWYQQALGQGPEFLTYFQNEAQLDKSGLPSDRFFAERPEGSVSTLKIQRTQQEDSAVYLCASSPRLAELYNEQFFGPGTRLTVL.

Of note for this clone: The sample carries other DNA sequences with the same CDR3. The chain is built from TRBV7-2 and TRBJ2-3; 9 bases are shared with TRBD2. CDR3 size: 15 residues. Germline CDR1 and CDR2: SGHTA and FQGNSA. The V and J ends lost 3 bases and 3 bases, in that order; junction bases with no gene match: 4. The DNA of the CDR3 is TGTGCCAGCAGCTTTGGTCTAGCGGGGACAGATACGCAGTATTTT. Encoded protein: CASSFGLAGTDTQYF. The full variable domain, in which reference TRBV7-2 and TRBJ2-3 provide the parts outside the CDR3, is GAGVSQSPSNKVTEKGKDVELRCDPISGHTALYWYRQSLGQGLEFLIYFQGNSAPDKSGLPSDRFSAERTGGSVSTLTIQRTQQEDSAVYLCASSFGLAGTDTQYFGPGTRLTVL.

Regarding this clone: The identical CDR3 is also encoded by other nucleotide sequences in the sample. V and J are TRBV19 and TRBJ2-5; D unclear. The V end lost 3 bases, the J end lost 5 bases, and 7 bases lay between the germline ends. The CDR3 has 12 amino acids. Germline loops: CDR1 LNHDA, CDR2 SQIVND (reference sequence). The CDR3 coding sequence is TGTGCCAGTAGTATTCTGGGGGAGACCCAGTACTTC. Its translation: CASSILGETQYF. Filled out from reference TRBV19 and TRBJ2-5, the complete variable domain reads DGGITQSPKYLFRKEGQNVTLSCEQNLNHDAMYWYRQDPGQGLRLIYYSQIVNDFQKGDIAEGYSVSREKKESFPLTVTSAQKNPTAFYLCASSILGETQYFGPGTRLLVL.

The chain has TRBV11-2 and TRBJ2-5; D is tentatively TRBD1 or TRBD2 (6 bases each). Germline assignment: CDR1 SGHAT and CDR2 FQNNGV. The ends were cut back, 1 base at V and 5 bases at J, with 11 bases in the middle. The CDR3 is 14 residues long. CDR3 DNA: TGTGCCAGCAGCTTAGTAGGGGGGCTGGAGACCCAGTACTTC. It codes for CASSLVGGLETQYF.

The chain has TRBV2 and TRBJ2-7, with D perhaps TRBD1 (6 bases). The CDR3 is 15 residues long. The V and J ends lost 6 bases and 2 bases respectively, with 17 bases between them. CDR1 is SNHLY and CDR2 is FYNNEI in the germline V gene. In DNA, the CDR3 is TGTGCCAGCAGATATAGTGTGGGGGCAGCCTACGAGCAGTACTTC. As protein: CASRYSVGAAYEQYF. The full variable domain, rest sourced from reference TRBV2 and TRBJ2-7, is EPEVTQTPSHQVTQMGQEVILRCVPISNHLYFYWYRQILGQKVEFLVSFYNNEISEKSEIFDDQFSVERPDGSNFTLKIRSTKLEDSAMYFCASRYSVGAAYEQYFGPGTRLTVT.

V is TRBV30 and J is TRBJ1-1, with TRBD1 matching over 7 bases. Trimming removed 3 bases from V and 0 bases from J; junction bases left unmatched: 7. This CDR3 is built from 15 residues. Germline assignment: CDR1 GTSNPN and CDR2 SVGIG (reference sequence). CDR3 nucleotides: TGTGCCTGGAGCCATTACAGGGGTCTGAACACTGAAGCTTTCTTT. Its protein product is CAWSHYRGLNTEAFF.

This chain links TRBV5-1 with TRBJ1-4, with 8 bases that match TRBD1. Germline loops: CDR1 SGHRS, CDR2 YFSETQ. The CDR3 has 19 residues. V shed 4 bases, J shed 5 bases, and the junction held 19 bases outside the gene matches. CDR3 sequence: CASSLLPGQASPPNEKLFF. The DNA for the CDR3 is TGCGCCAGCAGCCTGCTGCCGGGACAGGCGTCCCCCCCCAATGAAAAACTGTTTTTT.

The chain employs TRBV11-2 and TRBJ2-2, with D perhaps given as TRBD1 or TRBD2 (5 bases each). Germline V gene data show CDR1 as SGHAT and CDR2 as FQNNGV. The CDR3 runs to 13 residues. The germline V and J ends were trimmed by 5 bases and 13 bases, with 17 bases remaining between them. CDR3 sequence (DNA): TGTGCCAGCAGCCCAGGGACCTCCCCGAGGCTGTTTTTT. Translating gives CASSPGTSPRLFF.

The chain recombines TRBV7-2 with TRBJ1-4; the D is unclear. Germline V gene lookup returns CDR1 SGHTA and CDR2 FQGNSA. The CDR3 consists of 14 residues. Trimming pared 6 bases from V and 0 bases from J, leaving 8 bases between. The CDR3 DNA sequence: TGTGCCAGCAGGGAGTTCGCAACTAATGAAAAACTGTTTTTT. This codes for CASREFATNEKLFF.

A word on this clone: Other DNA sequences in the sample encode the same CDR3. The chain employs TRBV9 and TRBJ1-1; 7 nucleotides match TRBD1. CDR1 is SGDLS, CDR2 YYNGEE, per germline. The length of the CDR3 is 15 residues. V gave up 4 bases and J gave up 5 bases; unmatched junction bases: 11. The CDR3 nucleotides read TGTGCCAGCAGCCCCGCGGGGACAGTAAATACTGAAGCTTTCTTT. Translating gives CASSPAGTVNTEAFF.

Comments on this clone: Additional DNA sequences in this sample encode the identical CDR3. The CDR3 reads CASSSGGTQYF. The CDR3 nucleotides read TGTGCCAGCAGCTCGGGGGGGACCCAGTACTTC. The chain uses TRBV6-5 and TRBJ2-5; 7 nucleotides match TRBD2. The ends lost 6 bases at V and 7 bases at J; junction bases unmatched: 2. The CDR3 loop spans 11 amino acids. Germline V gene sequence: CDR1 MNHEY, CDR2 SVGAGI.

V gene TRBV7-2 combines with J gene TRBJ1-1, with a possible D match to TRBD1 (6 bases). This CDR3 comprises 18 residues. Germline CDR1 and CDR2: SGHTA and FQGNSA. The V gene lost 3 bases and the J gene lost 5 bases, with 25 bases spanning the gap. The CDR3 coding sequence is TGTGCCAGCAGCTTGCGTATCCAAACAGGGACCGGACCGACTGAAGCTTTCTTT. Translated, it gives CASSLRIQTGTGPTEAFF. The full variable domain, rest sourced from reference TRBV7-2 and TRBJ1-1, is GAGVSQSPSNKVTEKGKDVELRCDPISGHTALYWYRQSLGQGLEFLIYFQGNSAPDKSGLPSDRFSAERTGGSVSTLTIQRTQQEDSAVYLCASSLRIQTGTGPTEAFFGQGTRLTVV.

Details on this clone: Other DNA variants within this sample encode the same CDR3. V is TRBV11-2 and J is TRBJ2-5, with no clear D. The CDR3 has 13 amino acids. Trimming cost V 2 bases and J 2 bases, with 6 bases left between them. The germline gives CDR1 SGHAT, CDR2 FQNNGV. The CDR3 DNA sequence: TGTGCCAGCAGCTTATCCCTGCAAGAGACCCAGTACTTC. This sequence encodes CASSLSLQETQYF.

The chain recombines TRBV6-5 with TRBJ1-2, with no clear D. Germline assignment: CDR1 MNHEY and CDR2 SVGAGI. The CDR3 runs to 14 residues. Trimming took off 2 bases at V and 0 bases at J, with 7 bases between the two ends. The CDR3 is CASSYRPANYGYTF. Here the CDR3 DNA reads TGTGCCAGCAGTTACCGACCGGCTAACTATGGCTACACCTTC.

The V call is TRBV9, the J call TRBJ2-5, with D possibly TRBD2 on 5 matching bases. The V end was cut by 0 bases, the J end by 2 bases, with 14 bases between. CDR1 is SGDLS and CDR2 is YYNGEE in the germline V gene. CDR3 size: 16 residues. This chain's CDR3 is CASSVAPAGLQETQYF. The CDR3 DNA reads as TGTGCCAGCAGCGTAGCCCCGGCAGGACTGCAAGAGACCCAGTACTTC.

The chain joins TRBV6-5 to TRBJ2-7, with D hard to call. V was clipped by 6 bases and J by 0 bases, with 9 bases between them. The CDR3 is made up of 13 amino acids. Germline CDR1 is MNHEY and CDR2 is SVGAGI. CDR3 loop: CASSSESSYEQYF. The CDR3 DNA follows: TGTGCCAGCAGCTCCGAAAGCTCCTACGAGCAGTACTTC.

V is TRBV2 and J is TRBJ2-5, with TRBD2 as a possible D gene (5 bases). Per germline, CDR1 SNHLY and CDR2 FYNNEI. Trimming cost V 4 bases and J 4 bases, with 19 bases left between them. The CDR3 length is 16 residues. The CDR3 coding sequence is TGTGCCAGCAGTGCCGGGAATCATGGCAAGGGAGAGACCCAGTACTTC. This sequence encodes CASSAGNHGKGETQYF.

The CDR3 spells CASSYSPGTGREAFF. DNA for the CDR3: TGTGCCAGCAGTTACTCCCCCGGGACAGGTCGAGAAGCTTTCTTT. J is TRBJ1-1 and V is TRBV6-5, with 8 bases lining up with TRBD1. The CDR3 is made up of 15 amino acids. J lost 8 bases, V lost 0 bases, and 8 bases had no gene match. From germline, CDR1 is MNHEY and CDR2 SVGAGI.

This rearrangement joins TRBV30 to TRBJ2-4; weak D call: TRBD1 (6 bases). V was shortened by 0 bases and J by 3 bases, with 12 bases between the two germline ends. This CDR3 contains 15 residues. Germline V gene data show CDR1 as GTSNPN and CDR2 as SVGIG (reference sequence). CDR3 nucleotide sequence: TGTGCCTGGAGTGTACAGGGTGACTACAAAAACATTCAGTACTTC. It specifies CAWSVQGDYKNIQYF.

The gene calls are TRBV4-1 and TRBJ2-4, with a possible D match to TRBD2 (6 bases). Trimming took off 1 base at V and 5 bases at J, with 12 bases between the two ends. Per germline, CDR1 MGHRA and CDR2 YSYEKL. This CDR3 spans 15 amino acids. This chain's CDR3 is CASSQGPWGENIQYF. The CDR3 region has the DNA TGCGCCAGCAGCCAAGGTCCTTGGGGGGAAAACATTCAGTACTTC.

This chain joins TRBV9 and TRBJ2-7, with D perhaps matching TRBD2 (6 bases). Trimming removed 4 bases from V and 2 bases from J, with 16 bases in between. The CDR3 loop spans 15 amino acids. Germline loops: CDR1 SGDLS, CDR2 YYNGEE. CDR3 coding DNA: TGTGCCAGCAGCCCTCAAGGGGAGGTTCCCTACGAGCAGTACTTC. Translating gives CASSPQGEVPYEQYF.

The V call is TRBV28, the J call TRBJ2-7, with unresolved D. V was pared by 4 bases and J by 3 bases, with 16 bases between. This CDR3 region has 15 residues. Germline V gene data show CDR1 as MDHEN and CDR2 as SYDVKM. CDR3 coding DNA: TGTGCCAGCAGTTCCCCTGATCTTGGCCTCTACGAGCAGTACTTC. Translation: CASSSPDLGLYEQYF.

This chain joins TRBV30 and TRBJ2-2; D call uncertain. CDR1 GTSNPN and CDR2 SVGIG come from the germline V gene (reference sequence). The CDR3 spans 14 residues. V was cut by 0 bases and J by 6 bases, with 11 bases left in between. The CDR3 bases are TGTGCCTGGAGTGTACTTGACCGGGCCGGGGAGCTGTTTTTT. It translates to CAWSVLDRAGELFF.